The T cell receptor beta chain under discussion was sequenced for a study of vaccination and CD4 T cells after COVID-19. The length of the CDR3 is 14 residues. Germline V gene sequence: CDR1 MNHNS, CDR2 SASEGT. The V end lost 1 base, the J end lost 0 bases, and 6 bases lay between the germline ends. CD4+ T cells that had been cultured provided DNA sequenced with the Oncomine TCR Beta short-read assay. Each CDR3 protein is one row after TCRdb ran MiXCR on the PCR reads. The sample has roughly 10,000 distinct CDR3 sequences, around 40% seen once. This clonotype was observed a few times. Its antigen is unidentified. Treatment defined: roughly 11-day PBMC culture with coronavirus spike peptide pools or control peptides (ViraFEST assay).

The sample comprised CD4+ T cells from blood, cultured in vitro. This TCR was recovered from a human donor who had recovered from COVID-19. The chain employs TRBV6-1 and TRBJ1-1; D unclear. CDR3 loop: CASSEGGLNTEAFF. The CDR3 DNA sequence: TGTGCCAGCAGTGAAGGCGGATTGAACACTGAAGCTTTCTTT.